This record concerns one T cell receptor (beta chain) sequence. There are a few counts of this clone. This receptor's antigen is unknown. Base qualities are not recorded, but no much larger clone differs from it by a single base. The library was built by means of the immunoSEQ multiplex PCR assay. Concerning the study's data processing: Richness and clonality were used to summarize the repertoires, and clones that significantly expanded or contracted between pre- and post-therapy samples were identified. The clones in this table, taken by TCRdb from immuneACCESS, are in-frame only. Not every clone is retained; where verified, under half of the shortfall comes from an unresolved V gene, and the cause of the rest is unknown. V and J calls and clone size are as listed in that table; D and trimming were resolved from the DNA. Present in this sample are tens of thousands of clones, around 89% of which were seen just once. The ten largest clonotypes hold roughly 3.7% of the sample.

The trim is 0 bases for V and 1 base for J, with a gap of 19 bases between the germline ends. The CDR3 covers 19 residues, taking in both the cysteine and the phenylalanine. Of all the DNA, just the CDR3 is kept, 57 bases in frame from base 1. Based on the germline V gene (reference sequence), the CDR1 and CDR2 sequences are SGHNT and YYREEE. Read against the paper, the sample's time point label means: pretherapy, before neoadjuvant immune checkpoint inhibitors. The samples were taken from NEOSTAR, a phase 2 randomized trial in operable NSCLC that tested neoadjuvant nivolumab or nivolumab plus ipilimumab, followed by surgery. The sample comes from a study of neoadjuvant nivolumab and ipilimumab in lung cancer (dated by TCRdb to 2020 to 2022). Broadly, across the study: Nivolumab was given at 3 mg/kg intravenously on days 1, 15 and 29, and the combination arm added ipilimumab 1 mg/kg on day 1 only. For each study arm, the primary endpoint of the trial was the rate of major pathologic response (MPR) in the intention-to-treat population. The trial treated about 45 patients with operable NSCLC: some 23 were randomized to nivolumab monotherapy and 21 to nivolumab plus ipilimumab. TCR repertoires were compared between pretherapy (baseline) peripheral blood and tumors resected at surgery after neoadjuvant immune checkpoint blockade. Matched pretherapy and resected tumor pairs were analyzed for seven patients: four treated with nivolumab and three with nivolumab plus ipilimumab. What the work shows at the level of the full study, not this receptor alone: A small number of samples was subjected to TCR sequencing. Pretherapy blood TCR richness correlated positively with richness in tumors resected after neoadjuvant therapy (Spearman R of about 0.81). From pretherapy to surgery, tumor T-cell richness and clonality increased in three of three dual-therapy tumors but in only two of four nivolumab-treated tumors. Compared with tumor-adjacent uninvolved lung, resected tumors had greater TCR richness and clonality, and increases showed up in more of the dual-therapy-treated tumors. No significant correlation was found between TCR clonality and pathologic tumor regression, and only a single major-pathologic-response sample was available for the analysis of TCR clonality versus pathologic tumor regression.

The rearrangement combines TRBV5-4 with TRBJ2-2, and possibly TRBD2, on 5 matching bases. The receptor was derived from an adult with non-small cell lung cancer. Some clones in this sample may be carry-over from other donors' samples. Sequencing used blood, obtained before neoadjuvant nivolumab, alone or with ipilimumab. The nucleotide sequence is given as TGTGCCAGCAGCTTGGCTTCTACATTCGGAGGACGGAACACCGGGGAGCTGTTTTTT. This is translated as CASSLASTFGGRNTGELFF.